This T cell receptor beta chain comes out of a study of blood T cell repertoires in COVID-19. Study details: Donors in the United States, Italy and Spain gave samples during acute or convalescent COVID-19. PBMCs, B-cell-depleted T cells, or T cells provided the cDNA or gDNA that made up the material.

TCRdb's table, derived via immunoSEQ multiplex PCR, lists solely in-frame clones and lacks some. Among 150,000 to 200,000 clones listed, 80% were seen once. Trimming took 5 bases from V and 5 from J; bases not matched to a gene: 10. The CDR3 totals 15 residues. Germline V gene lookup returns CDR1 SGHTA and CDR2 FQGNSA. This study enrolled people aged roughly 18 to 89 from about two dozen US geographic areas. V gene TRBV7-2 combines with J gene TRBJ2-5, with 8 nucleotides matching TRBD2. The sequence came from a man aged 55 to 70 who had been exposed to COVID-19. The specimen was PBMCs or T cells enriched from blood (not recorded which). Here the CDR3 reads CASSGIGGLVETQYF. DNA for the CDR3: TGTGCCAGCAGCGGCATAGGGGGACTAGTGGAGACCCAGTACTTC.